The 17 T cell receptor beta chains in this list originate from one sample, sequenced in a study of T-cell reconstitution after alpha-beta-depleted transplantation in children. Molecular barcoding with unique molecular identifiers was used for the TCRbeta library. MiXCR was run by TCRdb on the PCR reads, yielding one entry per CDR3 protein. Of roughly 500,000 distinct CDR3 sequences in the sample, about 10% were seen once. The sample was PBMCs, taken before TCRalphabeta/CD19-depleted stem cell transplant. These receptors originate from a child aged 2 to 10 with inherited bone marrow failure, due to receive a stem cell transplant.

The rearrangement joins TRBV15 to TRBJ2-7; TRBD2 matches at 13 bases. V trimming: 9 bases; J trimming: 3 bases; junction bases outside the gene matches: 14. The CDR3 has 17 amino acids. Germline lookup yields CDR1 LNHNV and CDR2 YYDKDF (reference sequence). CDR3 nucleotides: TGTGCCACTACCGGGACTAGCGGGACCTTAGGTTACTACGAGCAGTACTTC. This gives the protein CATTGTSGTLGYYEQYF.

In this sample, this clonotype turned up many times. The V call is TRBV6-2 or TRBV6-3, the J call TRBJ2-2, with TRBD1 matching over 7 bases. Looked up from germline, CDR1 is MNHEY and CDR2 is SVGEGT. The CDR3 consists of 15 residues. V lost 5 bases, J lost 6 bases, and 9 bases stayed unmatched. The CDR3 loop is CASSPVQGSAGELFF. CDR3 DNA sequence: TGTGCCAGCAGTCCGGTACAGGGGTCTGCCGGGGAGCTGTTTTTT.

In this sample, this clonotype turned up many times. V usage is TRBV4-3 and J usage is TRBJ1-3, with a tentative D call TRBD1 (6 bases). Per germline, CDR1 LGHNA and CDR2 YSLEER. This CDR3 has 16 residues. Trimming took 0 bases from V and 0 from J, leaving 9 bases between them. CDR3: CASSQDHRDSGNTIYF. For the CDR3, the DNA is TGCGCCAGCAGCCAAGATCACAGGGACTCTGGAAACACCATATATTTT.

This clonotype was counted many times. The CDR3 loop is CSARFPSSPGELFF. DNA for the CDR3: TGCAGTGCTAGATTCCCTAGTTCCCCCGGGGAGCTGTTTTTT. The rearrangement uses TRBV20-1 and TRBJ2-2; D is unclear. This CDR3 spans 14 amino acids. Germline-derived CDR1 and CDR2 are DFQATT and SNEGSKA (reference sequence). V was clipped by 2 bases and J by 6 bases, with 13 bases between them.

Notes on this clonotype: A much larger clone lies one base from this, so it may be a read error. The chain links TRBV12-3 or TRBV12-4 to TRBJ2-7; 7 bases are a match to TRBD2. The CDR3 has 13 residues. The CDR3 loop is CASSWGGVYDQYF. CDR3 sequence (DNA): TGTGCCAGCAGTTGGGGAGGGGTATACGACCAGTACTTC.

This clonotype was detected ten times or more. The DNA for the CDR3 is TGTGCCAGCAGCAAGACAGGGTTCGGGGCCAACGTCCTGACTTTC. This codes for CASSKTGFGANVLTF. This chain links TRBV28 with TRBJ2-6, with 7 bases matching TRBD1. This CDR3 has 15 residues. The V segment lost 6 bases and the J segment 4 bases; nucleotides outside the gene matches: 6. Germline V gives CDR1 MDHEN, CDR2 SYDVKM.

This clonotype was observed many times. V and J are TRBV20-1 and TRBJ1-5, with unresolved D. With 1 base removed from V and 2 bases from J, the gap between germline ends came to 12 bases. The CDR3 is made up of 15 amino acids. Germline lookup yields CDR1 DFQATT and CDR2 SNEGSKA (reference sequence). Written as DNA, the CDR3 is TGCAGTGCTAGAGGGGTAGGATTCGGCAATCAGCCCCAGCATTTT. Amino acids: CSARGVGFGNQPQHF.

This clonotype was seen repeatedly, ten times or more. The chain employs TRBV5-6 and TRBJ1-1; D gene unclear. V was shortened by 0 bases and J by 11 bases, with 14 bases between the two germline ends. The CDR3 is 13 residues long. Germline V gene lookup returns CDR1 SGHDT and CDR2 YYEEEE. The DNA of the CDR3 is TGTGCCAGCAGCTTGGGACACGGCCTAGGGGCTTTCTTT. Amino acids: CASSLGHGLGAFF.

In its sample, this clonotype was seen many times. V usage is TRBV29-1 and J usage is TRBJ2-7; 9 bases agree with TRBD1. Trimming took 2 bases from V and 4 from J; bases not matched to a gene: 9. From germline, CDR1 is SQVTM and CDR2 ANQGSEA. CDR3 size: 15 residues. CDR3 protein: CSVELQGAGIYEQYF. Written as DNA, the CDR3 is TGCAGCGTTGAACTACAGGGGGCCGGGATTTACGAGCAGTACTTC.

This clonotype was picked up one time. The chain has TRBV2 and TRBJ2-1; 7 positions match TRBD2. V was pared by 11 bases and J by 0 bases, with 22 bases of the junction left unmatched. Germline V gives CDR1 SNHLY, CDR2 FYNNEI. This CDR3 has 19 residues. CDR3 residues: CAFWEGRPVAASSYNEQFF. The CDR3 DNA reads as TGTGCCTTCTGGGAGGGACGGCCCGTAGCGGCCAGCTCCTACAATGAGCAGTTCTTC.

The chain links TRBV28 to TRBJ2-5; 12 bases fit TRBD2. J was trimmed by 1 base and V by 4 bases; bases with no gene match: 4. Germline values: CDR1 MDHEN, CDR2 SYDVKM. The CDR3 is 16 residues long. The CDR3 DNA reads TGTGCCAGCAGTTCTCCGGGACTAGCGGGCCAAGAGACCCAGTACTTC. Translation: CASSSPGLAGQETQYF. The whole variable domain, filled in from reference TRBV28 and TRBJ2-5, reads DVKVTQSSRYLVKRTGEKVFLECVQDMDHENMFWYRQDPGLGLRLIYFSYDVKMKEKGDIPEGYSVSREKKERFSLILESASTNQTSMYLCASSSPGLAGQETQYFGPGTRLLVL.

This clonotype was counted ten times or more. The CDR3 DNA reads as TGCAGCGTTGAACTGCCCAGCTCCTACAATGAGCAGTTCTTC. Its protein product is CSVELPSSYNEQFF. J is TRBJ2-1 and V is TRBV29-1, with D uncertain. Germline V gene lookup returns CDR1 SQVTM and CDR2 ANQGSEA. The CDR3 is 14 amino acids. V lost 2 bases and J lost 0, with 8 bases in between.

At least ten counts were recorded for this clonotype. The chain uses TRBV6-1 and TRBJ2-2; TRBD2 aligns across 10 bases. V shed 7 bases and J 3 bases; nucleotides not matched to a gene: 5. The CDR3 has 15 residues. Germline V gene lookup returns CDR1 MNHNS and CDR2 SASEGT. CDR3 in amino acids: CASNAGTSDTGELFF. As DNA, the CDR3 is TGTGCCAGCAACGCCGGGACTAGCGACACCGGGGAGCTGTTTTTT.

This clonotype showed up many times. This chain connects TRBV10-3 to TRBJ2-5; 12 nucleotides agree with TRBD2. J gave up 4 bases and V 0 bases, and 3 bases lay outside the gene matches. CDR1 and CDR2 from the germline V gene are ENHRY and SYGVKD. This CDR3 comprises 16 residues. CDR3 DNA sequence: TGTGCCATCAGTGAGTCCCTAGCGGGAGGGGCAGAGACCCAGTACTTC. Its translation: CAISESLAGGAETQYF.

Many counts were recorded for this clonotype. The chain links TRBV4-1 to TRBJ2-7; D is undetermined. CDR1 MGHRA and CDR2 YSYEKL come from the germline V gene. This CDR3 spans 16 amino acids. Trimming stripped 0 bases from V and 5 bases from J, with 17 bases between. The CDR3 here is CASSQDGRNLLNEQYF. The CDR3 DNA follows: TGCGCCAGCAGCCAAGACGGCAGGAACCTTTTGAACGAGCAGTACTTC.

This clonotype was seen at least ten times. This chain joins TRBV29-1 and TRBJ2-7; the match to TRBD1 covers 8 bases. The length of the CDR3 is 13 residues. After removal of 2 bases from V and 4 bases from J, the junction contained 4 bases not matched to a gene. Per the germline V gene, CDR1 is SQVTM and CDR2 is ANQGSEA. In DNA form, the CDR3 reads TGCAGCGTTGAACAACAGGGGGATTACGAGCAGTACTTC. This translates into CSVEQQGDYEQYF.

In its sample, this clonotype was seen many times. The rearrangement uses TRBV20-1 and TRBJ2-3, with D perhaps TRBD1 (5 bases). Germline values: CDR1 DFQATT, CDR2 SNEGSKA (reference sequence). Trimming shortened V by 2 bases and J by 3 bases, and 12 bases separated the two germline ends. The CDR3 length is 14 residues. In DNA form, the CDR3 reads TGCAGTGCTAGACTAGTCCGACAGACAGATACGCAGTATTTT. Its protein product is CSARLVRQTDTQYF.